What follows are 19 T cell receptor beta chains derived from one specimen sequenced in a study of naive and memory T cell subsets. The beta constant-region primer was an equimolar mix of two oligonucleotides covering TRBC1 and TRBC2. From the UMI-ligation and nested PCR reads, TCRdb called clonotypes with MiXCR, one entry per CDR3 protein. The table lists roughly 40,000 distinct CDR3 sequences, about an eighth of them singletons. Sequenced sample: effector memory CD4+ T cells from blood. Subset defined: effector memory, CD45RA- CD27-. These receptors were obtained from a human donor in good health.

In this sample, this clonotype turned up a few times. This chain connects TRBV28 to TRBJ2-5; 9 bases line up with TRBD2. Germline CDR1 MDHEN, CDR2 SYDVKM. CDR3 length: 19 residues. With 3 bases clipped from V and 5 bases from J, the junction kept 19 bases outside the gene matches. DNA of the CDR3: TGTGCCAGCAGTTTCGGGCCTTCTTTAGCGGGAGCTTCGGGGGAGACCCAGTACTTC. Translating it yields CASSFGPSLAGASGETQYF.

This clonotype has a count of ten or more. The chain recombines TRBV7-9 with TRBJ2-1; 13 nucleotides agree with TRBD2. The CDR3 has 16 residues. The germline V gene encodes CDR1 SEHNR and CDR2 FQNEAQ (reference sequence). V shed 5 bases and J 9 bases; nucleotides not matched to a gene: 10. CDR3 in DNA: TGTGCCAGCAGCCCCGCTTGGACTAGCGGGAGAAGTGAGCAGTTCTTC. It translates to CASSPAWTSGRSEQFF.

V usage is TRBV5-4 and J usage is TRBJ2-2; D uncertain. Germline V gene sequence: CDR1 SGHNT, CDR2 YYREEE (reference sequence). Trimming stripped 2 bases from V and 1 base from J, with 6 bases between. CDR3 size: 14 residues. The CDR3 coding sequence is TGTGCCAGCAGCTTAGTGGAGAACACCGGGGAGCTGTTTTTT. It specifies CASSLVENTGELFF.

With respect to this clonotype: This clone may be a read error of a much larger clone one base away. The V call is TRBV27, the J call TRBJ2-1; the D is unclear. Per the germline V gene, CDR1 is MNHEY and CDR2 is SMNVEV (reference sequence). This CDR3 has 14 residues. Between the trimmed V and J ends, which lost 2 bases and 9 bases, there was a span of 14 bases. The CDR3 sequence is CASSLTPRWSEQFF. In DNA, the CDR3 is TGTGCCAGCAGTTTAACCCCTCGGTGGAGTGAGCAGTTCTTC.

This chain links TRBV6-5 with TRBJ1-2; D remains unclear. V was shortened by 5 bases and J by 8 bases, with 12 bases between the two germline ends. CDR1 and CDR2 from the germline V gene are MNHEY and SVGAGI. The CDR3 extends over 12 amino acids. CDR3 protein: CASSPGSPGYTF. Written as DNA, the CDR3 is TGTGCCAGCAGTCCGGGATCTCCCGGCTACACCTTC.

This clonotype was picked up a small number of times. The V call is TRBV20-1, the J call TRBJ2-7; 7 bases align to TRBD1. CDR1 is DFQATT and CDR2 is SNEGSKA in the germline V gene (reference sequence). CDR3 length: 12 residues. V trimming: 8 bases; J trimming: 2 bases; junction bases outside the gene matches: 6. The CDR3 sequence: CSTGTAPYEQYF. The CDR3 DNA sequence: TGCAGTACCGGGACAGCACCCTACGAGCAGTACTTC.

This chain uses TRBV5-1 with TRBJ1-2; D not resolved. The length of the CDR3 is 15 residues. Germline V CDR1 and CDR2: SGHRS, YFSETQ. The V gene lost 0 bases and the J gene lost 3 bases, with 12 bases spanning the gap. CDR3 sequence: CASSLALGQDYGYTF. The DNA of the CDR3 is TGCGCCAGCAGCTTGGCTTTAGGGCAGGACTATGGCTACACCTTC. The whole variable domain, filled in from reference TRBV5-1 and TRBJ1-2, reads KAGVTQTPRYLIKTRGQQVTLSCSPISGHRSVSWYQQTPGQGLQFLFEYFSETQRNKGNFPGRFSGRQFSNSRSEMNVSTLELGDSALYLCASSLALGQDYGYTFGSGTRLTVV.

This clonotype occurred many times. The genes are TRBV20-1 and TRBJ2-1; 9 nucleotides line up with TRBD1. The germline V gene encodes CDR1 DFQATT and CDR2 SNEGSKA (reference sequence). V dropped 5 bases and J dropped 7; count of bases not matched to a gene: 12. The CDR3 consists of 15 residues. The CDR3 region has the DNA TGCAGTGCTGAATCGACAGGGGGGAGTATTAATGAGCAGTTCTTC. This encodes CSAESTGGSINEQFF.

This clonotype was seen at least ten times. The genes are TRBV4-2 and TRBJ1-5; D not resolved. The CDR3 covers 19 residues. Trimming took off 0 bases at V and 0 bases at J, with 18 bases between the two ends. Germline V CDR1 and CDR2: LGHNA, YNFKEQ. The CDR3 loop is CASSQDPEARLYSNQPQHF. As DNA, the CDR3 is TGTGCCAGCAGCCAAGATCCCGAAGCCAGGCTTTATAGCAATCAGCCCCAGCATTTT.

This clonotype was observed many times. V is TRBV5-4 and J is TRBJ2-6, with D tentatively TRBD2 (6 bases). This CDR3 contains 15 residues. Trimming took 2 bases from V and 2 from J, leaving 8 bases between them. The germline V gene has CDR1 SGHNT and CDR2 YYREEE (reference sequence). The CDR3 DNA reads TGTGCCAGCAGCTTAAGGAGGGCTGGGGCCAACGTCCTGACTTTC. Its protein product is CASSLRRAGANVLTF. The whole variable domain, remainder taken from reference TRBV5-4 and TRBJ2-6, is ETGVTQSPTHLIKTRGQQVTLRCSSQSGHNTVSWYQQALGQGPQFIFQYYREEENGRGNFPPRFSGLQFPNYSSELNVNALELDDSALYLCASSLRRAGANVLTFGAGSRLTVL.

This clonotype came up many times. The chain joins TRBV3-1 to TRBJ2-7, with D perhaps matching TRBD1 (5 bases). Germline V gene sequence: CDR1 LGHDT, CDR2 YNNKEL (reference sequence). V lost 1 base and J 2 bases, leaving 15 bases between the germline ends. The CDR3 runs to 16 residues. CDR3 protein: CASSQGTRTRTYEQYF. The CDR3 region has the DNA TGTGCCAGCAGCCAAGGTACCCGGACACGCACCTACGAGCAGTACTTC.

This clonotype came up many times. V is TRBV27 and J is TRBJ2-3; D perhaps matches TRBD1 (6 bases). V lost 7 bases and J 5 bases, leaving 22 bases between the germline ends. Germline V CDR1 and CDR2: MNHEY, SMNVEV (reference sequence). The CDR3 has 16 amino acids. The CDR3: CASKTRGAGAVDTQYF. CDR3 coding DNA: TGTGCCAGCAAAACGAGAGGGGCAGGGGCGGTAGATACGCAGTATTTT.

The table lists this clonotype with a few counts. The rearrangement uses TRBV27 and TRBJ2-1; D is unresolved. This CDR3 is 15 amino acids long. V was trimmed by 3 bases and J by 0 bases, leaving 9 bases between them. Per germline, CDR1 MNHEY and CDR2 SMNVEV (reference sequence). The CDR3 here is CASSFWPGSYNEQFF. The DNA for the CDR3 is TGTGCCAGCAGTTTCTGGCCGGGCTCCTACAATGAGCAGTTCTTC.

At least ten counts were recorded for this clonotype. This chain connects TRBV5-5 to TRBJ1-2; D is uncertain. Between the trimmed V and J ends, which lost 0 bases and 0 bases, there was a span of 12 bases. Germline CDR1 and CDR2: SGHKS and YYEKEE (reference sequence). The CDR3 totals 16 residues. CDR3: CASSLDVFRANYGYTF. The CDR3 coding sequence is TGTGCCAGCAGCTTGGATGTCTTCAGAGCTAACTATGGCTACACCTTC.

This clonotype was counted at least ten times. This chain joins TRBV28 and TRBJ2-5; possibly TRBD2 for D (7 bases). V lost 2 bases and J 5 bases, leaving 21 bases between the germline ends. The CDR3 has 17 amino acids. CDR1 and CDR2 from the germline V gene are MDHEN and SYDVKM. The CDR3 spells CASSLGIRGLAVETQYF. The CDR3 DNA sequence: TGTGCCAGCAGTTTAGGTATTCGGGGGCTAGCGGTGGAGACCCAGTACTTC.

A few counts support this clonotype. The chain combines TRBV20-1 with TRBJ2-1; 8 bases agree with TRBD2. Per the germline V gene, CDR1 is DFQATT and CDR2 is SNEGSKA (reference sequence). J lost 6 bases, V lost 6 bases, and 7 bases had no gene match. The CDR3 loop spans 13 amino acids. The CDR3 DNA reads TGCAGTGCCCCCGGACTAGCAGGCAATGAGCAGTTCTTC. It yields the protein CSAPGLAGNEQFF.

This clonotype was detected only a few times. This sequence joins TRBV28 and TRBJ2-7; 7 bases match TRBD1. In germline, CDR1 is MDHEN, CDR2 SYDVKM. The trim removed 8 bases at V and 3 bases at J, leaving 13 bases unmatched. This CDR3 comprises 15 residues. CDR3 sequence: CASPPTRDSLYEQYF. CDR3 sequence (DNA): TGTGCCAGCCCCCCAACCCGGGACAGCCTCTACGAGCAGTACTTC.

V is TRBV7-2 and J is TRBJ2-3; D not resolved. Germline CDR1 and CDR2: SGHTA and FQGNSA. The CDR3 has 15 residues. Trimming cost V 2 bases and J 0 bases, with 9 bases left between them. The CDR3 nucleotides read TGTGCCAGCAGCTTAAGCTCCACAAGCACAGATACGCAGTATTTT. As protein: CASSLSSTSTDTQYF.

In this sample, this clonotype turned up a few times. The V gene is TRBV7-2, the J gene TRBJ2-7, with 10 positions matching TRBD1. The V gene's germline CDR1 is SGHTA and CDR2 FQGNSA. Germline trimming cut 6 bases from V and 6 bases from J; bases unmatched to any gene: 23. The CDR3 contains 19 residues. DNA of the CDR3: TGTGCCAGCAGTCGGCGGTGGGGACAGGGGCTAGGTGGGACTGGCGAGCAGTACTTC. Protein sequence: CASSRRWGQGLGGTGEQYF.